One sample yielded the 26 T cell receptor beta chains listed below, sequenced in a study of CD8 T cells in Susac syndrome (dated by TCRdb to about 2019). Libraries were prepared through the immunoSEQ multiplex PCR assay. RNA was extracted using the RNeasy kit, and roughly 0.45 to 1 ug of the RNA was reverse transcribed with random hexamers. In TCRdb, the public reads were trimmed at Q25 with fastp and aligned with MiXCR, with productive beta chains retained. Here each entry gathers all rows of one CDR3 protein and keeps the most common genes and DNA. Present in this sample are roughly 200,000 distinct CDR3 sequences, approximately 94% of which were seen just once. The ten largest clones capture about 0.093% of the sample. The sample consisted of CD4+ T cells from PBMCs. Receptors were obtained from a human donor with multiple sclerosis.

The CDR3 loop reads CSALTGMNTEAFF. The CDR3 nucleotides are TGCAGTGCCCTCACAGGGATGAACACTGAAGCTTTCTTT. The rearrangement joins TRBV20-1 to TRBJ1-1, with a weak D call TRBD1 (6 bases). This CDR3 comprises 13 residues. CDR1 and CDR2 (germline): DFQATT, SNEGSKA (reference sequence). The V gene lost 6 bases and the J gene lost 0 bases, with 11 bases spanning the gap.

This sequence joins TRBV4-2 and TRBJ2-7; 11 bases map to TRBD1. The germline CDR1 and CDR2 sequences are LGHNA and YNFKEQ. V trimming: 4 bases; J trimming: 3 bases; junction bases outside the gene matches: 8. The CDR3 sequence is 16 residues long. CDR3 DNA sequence: TGTGCCAGCAGCCTTACTCGGGGACAGGGGGGCTACGAGCAGTACTTC. Translation gives CASSLTRGQGGYEQYF.

The chain combines TRBV30 with TRBJ2-1, with 7 bases fitting TRBD1. The CDR3 extends over 17 amino acids. Germline V gene data show CDR1 as GTSNPN and CDR2 as SVGIG (reference sequence). After removal of 7 bases from V and 5 bases from J, the junction contained 20 bases not matched to a gene. DNA of the CDR3: TGTGCCTCGACCCTTTCCCTGGGACAGATAGTTAACAATGAGCAGTTCTTC. It yields the protein CASTLSLGQIVNNEQFF.

V gene TRBV29-1 combines with J gene TRBJ2-1; D ambiguous. This CDR3 is built from 12 residues. The germline V gene has CDR1 SQVTM and CDR2 ANQGSEA. The V end was cut by 8 bases, the J end by 7 bases, with 15 bases between. The CDR3 region is CSSQSGVNEQFF. The CDR3 DNA sequence: TGCAGCTCCCAAAGTGGGGTGAATGAGCAGTTCTTC.

The chain is built from TRBV24-1 and TRBJ2-3; D gene ambiguous. Germline V gene lookup returns CDR1 KGHDR and CDR2 SFDVKD. The V gene lost 3 bases and the J gene lost 0 bases, with 6 bases spanning the gap. The CDR3 consists of 14 residues. CDR3 sequence (DNA): TGTGCCACCAGTGATCGGACGAGCACAGATACGCAGTATTTT. Residues: CATSDRTSTDTQYF.

This sequence joins TRBV9 and TRBJ1-1; D not resolved. The V end was cut by 0 bases, the J end by 4 bases, with 7 bases between. The CDR3 totals 13 residues. Germline values: CDR1 SGDLS, CDR2 YYNGEE. CDR3 sequence reads: CASSVDPGTEAFF. In DNA form, the CDR3 reads TGTGCCAGCAGCGTAGATCCGGGCACTGAAGCTTTCTTT.

The chain couples TRBV15 to TRBJ1-2; the match to TRBD1 covers 7 bases. Germline values: CDR1 LNHNV, CDR2 YYDKDF (reference sequence). This CDR3 has 13 residues. V shed 2 bases, J shed 4 bases, and the junction held 1 base outside the gene matches. The CDR3 spells CATSRQGGYGYTF. The CDR3 nucleotides read TGTGCCACCAGCAGACAGGGGGGCTATGGCTACACCTTC.

The J gene is TRBJ1-2, the V gene TRBV21-1; TRBD1 is the table's D call, not checked against the DNA. TRBV21-1 is described as a pseudogene. This CDR3 is built from 14 residues. CDR3 sequence (DNA): TGTGCCAGTACCCTCCGGGACAGGGACGGTGGCTACACCTTC. Amino acids: CASTLRDRDGGYTF.

V is TRBV29-1 and J is TRBJ1-2; D is perhaps TRBD1 (5 bases). The germline CDR1 and CDR2 sequences are SQVTM and ANQGSEA. This CDR3 is built from 12 residues. Trimming shortened V by 8 bases and J by 4 bases, and 14 bases separated the two germline ends. DNA for the CDR3: TGCAGCCCCCAGGCGACAGCCTATGGCTACACCTTC. It specifies CSPQATAYGYTF.

The chain recombines TRBV5-1 with TRBJ2-1; no clear D. CDR3 length: 15 residues. V shed 0 bases and J shed 10 bases, with 17 bases lying between them. Germline assignment: CDR1 SGHRS and CDR2 YFSETQ. CDR3 sequence: CASSLDFVPLREQFF. DNA of the CDR3: TGCGCCAGCAGCTTGGATTTCGTCCCCCTCCGGGAGCAGTTCTTC.

In its sample, this clonotype was seen once. The chain employs TRBV29-1 and TRBJ2-7, with 10 bases matching TRBD2. Germline lookup yields CDR1 SQVTM and CDR2 ANQGSEA. J lost 6 bases, V lost 5 bases, and 10 bases had no gene match. The CDR3 loop spans 14 amino acids. CDR3 coding DNA: TGCAGCGTTCGCAGTCCGGGACTAGCGCGCGAGCAGTACTTC. Amino acid sequence: CSVRSPGLAREQYF.

The chain has TRBV9 and TRBJ2-4, with D maybe TRBD2 (6 bases). V dropped 0 bases and J dropped 0 bases, with 7 bases sitting between them. The germline CDR1 and CDR2 sequences are SGDLS and YYNGEE. CDR3 length equals 15 residues. The CDR3 nucleotides are TGTGCCAGCAGCGTAGCGGGGGTAGCCAAAAACATTCAGTACTTC. It translates to CASSVAGVAKNIQYF.

The rearrangement uses TRBV7-2 and TRBJ2-3; either TRBD1 or TRBD2 may fit D (5 bases each). Germline values: CDR1 SGHTA, CDR2 FQGNSA. The CDR3 is 16 residues long. V was trimmed by 4 bases and J by 0 bases, leaving 14 bases between them. CDR3 in DNA: TGTGCCAGCAGCTCCCGAGGGGTTCCTAGCACAGATACGCAGTATTTT. This codes for CASSSRGVPSTDTQYF.

The rearrangement links TRBV20-1 to TRBJ2-4; D tentatively reads TRBD1 or TRBD2 (5 bases each). The CDR3 length is 13 residues. CDR1 is DFQATT, CDR2 SNEGSKA, per germline (reference sequence). The germline V and J ends were trimmed by 5 bases and 6 bases, with 14 bases remaining between them. The CDR3 DNA sequence: TGCAGTGCTGGACCCGGGACCGCAAACATTCAGTACTTC. It codes for CSAGPGTANIQYF.

CDR3 DNA sequence: TGTGCCAGCAGTCCGTCGCATCAGCCCCAGCATTTT. This codes for CASSPSHQPQHF. The chain couples TRBV2 to TRBJ1-5; D gene ambiguous. CDR1 and CDR2 from the germline V gene are SNHLY and FYNNEI. The germline V and J ends were trimmed by 5 bases and 5 bases, with 7 bases remaining between them. This CDR3 region has 12 residues.

The CDR3 DNA reads as TGTGCCAGCAGCCAAGTCGGCAGAGGGAGCGCTGGCTACACCTTC. As protein: CASSQVGRGSAGYTF. The gene calls are TRBV3-1 and TRBJ1-2; D remains ambiguous. This CDR3 comprises 15 residues. Germline CDR1 and CDR2: LGHDT and YNNKEL (reference sequence). Trimming removed 1 base at V and 7 bases at J, with 16 bases between.

The genes are TRBV18 and TRBJ1-3; the D gene is possibly TRBD1 (5 bases). The CDR3 totals 16 residues. Germline values: CDR1 KGHSH, CDR2 LQKENI. The ends were cut back, 4 bases at V and 0 bases at J, with 13 bases in the middle. CDR3 coding DNA: TGTGCCAGCTCACACCGGGACCGAAACTCTGGAAACACCATATATTTT. Its translation is CASSHRDRNSGNTIYF.

The CDR3 loop reads CASRGGASYEQYF. Written as DNA, the CDR3 is TGTGCCAGCAGGGGAGGGGCTTCCTACGAGCAGTACTTC. The chain joins TRBV12-3 or TRBV12-4 to TRBJ2-7, with 7 bases that match TRBD2. The CDR3 runs to 13 residues. With V trimmed by 6 bases and J by 1 base, 3 bases remained unmatched.

The chain is built from TRBV20-1 and TRBJ1-5, with D possibly being TRBD1 (6 bases). CDR1 and CDR2 from the germline V gene are DFQATT and SNEGSKA (reference sequence). V lost 6 bases and J lost 4, with 13 bases in between. The CDR3 extends over 13 amino acids. DNA of the CDR3: TGCAGTGCAACAAACAGGGATAATCAGCCCCAGCATTTT. Amino acid sequence: CSATNRDNQPQHF.

The chain is built from TRBV5-4 and TRBJ2-5; D is unresolved. Trimming stripped 0 bases from V and 4 bases from J, with 4 bases between. The CDR3 sequence is 12 residues long. Germline assignment: CDR1 SGHNT and CDR2 YYREEE (reference sequence). The CDR3 protein is CASSLGSETQYF. The CDR3 DNA is TGTGCCAGCAGCTTGGGATCAGAGACCCAGTACTTC.

The chain couples TRBV20-1 to TRBJ1-4; 11 nucleotides align to TRBD1. The CDR3 totals 13 residues. Unmatched junction bases numbered 3, after V lost 5 bases and J lost 7 bases. Germline V gene sequence: CDR1 DFQATT, CDR2 SNEGSKA (reference sequence). CDR3 region: CSAGGTGGEKLFF. Here the CDR3 DNA reads TGCAGTGCTGGAGGGACAGGGGGTGAAAAACTGTTTTTT.

This rearrangement joins TRBV28 to TRBJ2-3; no definite D call. The CDR3 loop spans 15 amino acids. The V gene's germline CDR1 is MDHEN and CDR2 SYDVKM. The V end lost 5 bases, the J end lost 1 base, and 13 bases lay between the germline ends. The CDR3 reads CASSPHQDGTDTQYF. The CDR3 DNA follows: TGTGCCAGCAGTCCCCACCAGGACGGCACAGATACGCAGTATTTT.

The chain carries TRBV5-1 and TRBJ2-1; the D gene could be TRBD1 or TRBD2 (5 bases each). Trimming removed 0 bases from V and 4 bases from J, with 8 bases in between. This CDR3 has 14 residues. Germline V lookup: CDR1 SGHRS, CDR2 YFSETQ. CDR3: CASSLGDVYNEQFF. CDR3 nucleotide sequence: TGCGCCAGCAGCTTGGGGGACGTATACAATGAGCAGTTCTTC.

This clonotype was seen just once. The V call is TRBV11-2, the J call TRBJ1-1; D unclear. The V end lost 0 bases, the J end lost 3 bases, and 11 bases lay between the germline ends. This CDR3 has 15 residues. CDR1 and CDR2 (germline): SGHAT, FQNNGV. The CDR3 is CASSLEARTYTEAFF. The CDR3 region has the DNA TGTGCCAGCAGCTTAGAAGCAAGAACATACACTGAAGCTTTCTTT.

J is TRBJ2-3 and V is TRBV2; D call uncertain. V lost 7 bases, J lost 5 bases, and 13 bases lay in between. The CDR3 consists of 13 residues. Germline-derived CDR1 and CDR2 are SNHLY and FYNNEI. CDR3 coding DNA: TGTGCCAGCAAGGCGGTTGTGGGAGATACGCAGTATTTT. Translating gives CASKAVVGDTQYF.

The V and J genes are TRBV20-1 and TRBJ1-2, with D hard to call. CDR1 is DFQATT, CDR2 SNEGSKA, per germline (reference sequence). V lost 3 bases, J lost 4 bases, and 12 bases lay in between. The CDR3 has 13 residues. CDR3 protein: CSARSPSGYGYTF. The DNA of the CDR3 is TGCAGTGCTAGGTCCCCGTCGGGCTATGGCTACACCTTC.